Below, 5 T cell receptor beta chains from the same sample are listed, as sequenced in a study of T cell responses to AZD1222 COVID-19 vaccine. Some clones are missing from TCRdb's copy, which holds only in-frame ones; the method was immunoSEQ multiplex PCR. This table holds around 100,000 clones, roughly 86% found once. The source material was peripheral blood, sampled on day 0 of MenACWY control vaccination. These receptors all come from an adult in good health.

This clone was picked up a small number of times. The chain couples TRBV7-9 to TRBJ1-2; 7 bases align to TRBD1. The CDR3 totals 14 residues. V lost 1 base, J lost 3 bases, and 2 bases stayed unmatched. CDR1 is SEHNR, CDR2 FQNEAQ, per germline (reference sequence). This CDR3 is CASSLGDSDYGYTF. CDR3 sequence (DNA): TGTGCCAGCAGCTTAGGGGACAGCGACTATGGCTACACCTTC.

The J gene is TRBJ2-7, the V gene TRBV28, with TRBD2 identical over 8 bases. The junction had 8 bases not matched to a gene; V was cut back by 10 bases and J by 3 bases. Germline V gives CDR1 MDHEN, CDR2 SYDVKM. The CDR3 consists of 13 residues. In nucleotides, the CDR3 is TGTGCCACCGGGGGGGGCCCCGTCTACGAGCAGTACTTC. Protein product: CATGGGPVYEQYF.

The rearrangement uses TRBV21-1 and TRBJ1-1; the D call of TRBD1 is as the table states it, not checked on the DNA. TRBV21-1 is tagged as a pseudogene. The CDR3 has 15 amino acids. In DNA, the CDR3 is TGTGCCAGCAGCCCACCCCCCGGGACATACACTGAAGCTTTCTTT. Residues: CASSPPPGTYTEAFF.

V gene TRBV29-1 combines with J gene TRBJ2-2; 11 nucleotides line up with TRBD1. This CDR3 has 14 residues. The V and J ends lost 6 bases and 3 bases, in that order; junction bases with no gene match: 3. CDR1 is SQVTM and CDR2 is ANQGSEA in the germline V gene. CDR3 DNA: TGCAGCGTCGGGACAGGGGGAGACACCGGGGAGCTGTTTTTT. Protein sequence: CSVGTGGDTGELFF.

The CDR3 DNA reads as TGTGCCAGCTCACTGGGACGACTTGGGCGGGGAACTGAAGCTTTCTTT. It yields the protein CASSLGRLGRGTEAFF. V usage is TRBV18 and J usage is TRBJ1-1; possible D gene TRBD1, 5 bases. Germline CDR1 is KGHSH and CDR2 is LQKENI. Trimming took 4 bases from V and 5 from J, leaving 20 bases between them. This CDR3 is 16 amino acids long.